The 20 T cell receptor beta chains given below trace back to one sample, sequenced in a study of blood T cells in healthy people across ages. For the second PCR, which ran for about 7 to 11 cycles, a sample-barcoded 5' primer and a J-beta primer mix were used. TCRdb ran MiXCR on the 5' RACE reads and lists one entry per CDR3 protein. Here the sample spans almost 1 million distinct CDR3 sequences, approximately 50% being singletons. The sample taken for sequencing was blood. The receptors here all came from a woman in her fifties or sixties in good health.

This clonotype was detected a few times. The V and J genes are TRBV4-3 and TRBJ2-7, with TRBD1 matching over 8 bases. The CDR3 spans 17 residues. Germline V lookup: CDR1 LGHNA, CDR2 YSLEER. With 3 bases clipped from V and 4 bases from J, the junction kept 14 bases outside the gene matches. CDR3 nucleotide sequence: TGCGCCAGCAGCCAGGAGGCCGTGGACAGGGCATGGTACGAGCAGTACTTC. Its protein is CASSQEAVDRAWYEQYF.

This chain joins TRBV7-2 and TRBJ2-4, with 10 bases matching TRBD1. The CDR3 sequence is 17 residues long. Germline assignment: CDR1 SGHTA and CDR2 FQGNSA. J lost 7 bases, V lost 5 bases, and 14 bases had no gene match. CDR3 in amino acids: CASSRTAPGQGTNIQYF. The CDR3 nucleotides read TGTGCCAGCAGCCGTACGGCCCCGGGACAGGGGACGAACATTCAGTACTTC.

This chain uses TRBV29-1 with TRBJ2-7; D remains unclear. CDR3 length: 12 residues. The V gene lost 7 bases and the J gene lost 3 bases, with 13 bases spanning the gap. Germline lookup yields CDR1 SQVTM and CDR2 ANQGSEA. The CDR3 sequence is CSASLHGYEQYF. In nucleotides, the CDR3 is TGCAGCGCCAGCCTCCACGGCTACGAGCAGTACTTC.

The V and J genes are TRBV6-5 and TRBJ1-2; unclear D gene. The V gene lost 5 bases and the J gene lost 4 bases, with 14 bases spanning the gap. Germline CDR1 and CDR2: MNHEY and SVGAGI. The CDR3 is 14 residues long. The CDR3 DNA sequence: TGTGCCAGCAGTCCTGAGATCGGGCCCTATGGCTACACCTTC. Translated: CASSPEIGPYGYTF.

This clonotype was recorded many times. This chain connects TRBV10-3 to TRBJ1-2; D is unresolved. Germline V gene sequence: CDR1 ENHRY, CDR2 SYGVKD. V lost 3 bases and J 8 bases, leaving 7 bases between the germline ends. CDR3 length: 11 residues. This chain's CDR3 is CAISDLRGYTF. CDR3 bases: TGTGCCATCAGTGATTTGCGGGGCTACACCTTC.

This clonotype was observed a handful of times. The chain carries TRBV12-3 or TRBV12-4 and TRBJ2-2; no firm D call. The CDR3 is 14 residues long. Trimming removed 6 bases at V and 4 bases at J, with 12 bases between. This CDR3 reads CASSRTLRTGELFF. The CDR3 nucleotides read TGTGCCAGCAGCCGGACCCTCCGCACCGGGGAGCTGTTTTTT.

The chain uses TRBV15 and TRBJ2-4; a possible D gene is TRBD1 (5 bases). Near its end, the DNA agrees better with TRBJ2-7, so the J call may be wrong. CDR1 LNHNV and CDR2 YYDKDF come from the germline V gene (reference sequence). The CDR3 has 16 residues. Here the CDR3 reads CATSRHQQANPYEQYF. In nucleotides, the CDR3 is TGTGCCACCAGCAGACACCAACAGGCCAACCCCTACGAGCAGTACTTC.

This chain uses TRBV27 with TRBJ2-5; no reliable D call. The DNA end is more similar to TRBJ2-7, so the J call may be wrong. This CDR3 contains 13 residues. Germline assignment: CDR1 MNHEY and CDR2 SMNVEV (reference sequence). For the CDR3, the DNA is TGTGCCAGCAGTTTGAAACTATCCTACGAGCAGTACTTC. Translated, it gives CASSLKLSYEQYF.

Written as DNA, the CDR3 is TGTGCCAGCAGTTACCCGGGACAGGGTCGGTCAGATACGCAGTATTTT. Its protein is CASSYPGQGRSDTQYF. V usage is TRBV6-6 and J usage is TRBJ2-3; 9 positions match TRBD1. The CDR3 contains 16 residues. Germline loops: CDR1 MNHNY, CDR2 SVGAGI (reference sequence). With 2 bases clipped from V and 4 bases from J, the junction kept 7 bases outside the gene matches.

J is TRBJ2-1 and V is TRBV7-8, with 7 bases identical to TRBD2. This CDR3 is 16 amino acids long. CDR1 and CDR2 (germline): SGHVS, FQNEAQ. Unmatched junction bases numbered 15, after V lost 5 bases and J lost 8 bases. CDR3: CASSMIAGSGRDEQFF. The DNA for the CDR3 is TGTGCCAGCAGCATGATCGCCGGGTCAGGGAGGGATGAGCAGTTCTTC.

This clonotype was found a few times. The V and J genes are TRBV9 and TRBJ2-4, with D maybe TRBD2 (6 bases). Germline V gene data show CDR1 as SGDLS and CDR2 as YYNGEE. The ends were cut back, 0 bases at V and 13 bases at J, with 20 bases in the middle. The CDR3 is 15 residues long. For the CDR3, the DNA is TGTGCCAGCAGCGTAGATCACGGGTTTGGGGGGAGGCAGTACTTC. Translating gives CASSVDHGFGGRQYF.

The chain employs TRBV30 and TRBJ2-1; 9 positions match TRBD1. Germline V lookup: CDR1 GTSNPN, CDR2 SVGIG (reference sequence). The CDR3 is 15 residues long. Unmatched junction bases numbered 11, after V lost 5 bases and J lost 6 bases. This CDR3 is CAWSQGAFIGNEQFF. Here the CDR3 DNA reads TGTGCCTGGTCACAGGGGGCTTTTATCGGCAATGAGCAGTTCTTC.

The CDR3 nucleotides read TGCGCCAGCAGCCCAAGGGCCGGCACGCAGTATTTT. Translation gives CASSPRAGTQYF. The V gene is TRBV5-1, the J gene TRBJ2-3; D is uncertain. CDR1 and CDR2 (germline): SGHRS, YFSETQ. The length of the CDR3 is 12 residues. V gave up 4 bases and J gave up 9 bases, with 12 bases separating them.

This clonotype was detected a few times. The genes are TRBV4-1 and TRBJ2-7; TRBD1 is a possible D gene (5 bases). Trimming left V 0 bases short and J 7 bases short, with 16 bases between. Germline loops: CDR1 MGHRA, CDR2 YSYEKL. The CDR3 is 15 amino acids. The CDR3 DNA follows: TGCGCCAGCAGCCAAGATTGGGGCAGCTACGAGGAGCAGTACTTC. Translating gives CASSQDWGSYEEQYF.

The chain recombines TRBV9 with TRBJ2-7, with 10 bases aligning to TRBD2. CDR3 size: 13 residues. Looked up from germline, CDR1 is SGDLS and CDR2 is YYNGEE. The junction had 8 bases not matched to a gene; V was cut back by 7 bases and J by 7 bases. Here the CDR3 reads CASSGTSDNEQYF. CDR3 bases: TGTGCCAGCTCCGGGACTAGCGACAATGAGCAGTACTTC.

The chain links TRBV29-1 to TRBJ2-1, with D unresolved. The germline CDR1 and CDR2 sequences are SQVTM and ANQGSEA. CDR3 length: 12 amino acids. Between the trimmed V and J ends, which lost 7 bases and 3 bases, there was a span of 10 bases. The CDR3 protein is CSARLNYNEQFF. The CDR3 nucleotides are TGCAGCGCCCGTCTTAACTACAATGAGCAGTTCTTC.

The rearrangement joins TRBV15 to TRBJ2-5; no clear D gene. Trimming removed 1 base from V and 13 bases from J, with 19 bases in between. Germline lookup yields CDR1 LNHNV and CDR2 YYDKDF (reference sequence). The CDR3 runs to 14 residues. CDR3 sequence: CATSRGWLGNERYF. Here the CDR3 DNA reads TGTGCCACCAGCAGAGGGTGGTTGGGGAATGAGCGGTACTTC.

This clonotype was counted a single time. A much larger clone is a single base away; this may be a read error. The rearrangement uses TRBV10-3 and TRBJ1-2; 7 bases agree with TRBD1. The germline CDR1 and CDR2 sequences are ENHRY and SYGVKD. This CDR3 comprises 12 residues. Trimming removed 10 bases from V and 3 bases from J; junction bases left unmatched: 5. CDR3 sequence: CATSQGDYGYTF. Written as DNA, the CDR3 is TGTGCCACCAGCCAGGGGGACTATGGCTACACCTTC.

This clonotype turned up a few times. The V gene is TRBV10-3, the J gene TRBJ2-7; D is perhaps TRBD2 (5 bases). CDR1 and CDR2 (germline): ENHRY, SYGVKD. V was pared by 5 bases and J by 0 bases, with 14 bases between. The CDR3 sequence is 15 residues long. The CDR3 DNA reads as TGTGCCATCAGTAGGGCTAGCCTCAGCTCCTACGAGCAGTACTTC. Amino acids: CAISRASLSSYEQYF.

The rearrangement joins TRBV11-2 to TRBJ2-7; 7 bases are shared with TRBD2. The better agreement between TRBJ2-5 and the DNA end casts doubt on the J call. CDR1 is SGHAT, CDR2 FQNNGV, per germline. The CDR3 spans 16 residues. The CDR3 DNA follows: TGTGCCAGCAGCTTAGATCTCGGGCCAGGGAGGGGGACCCAGTACTTC. Amino acid sequence: CASSLDLGPGRGTQYF.